One and the same sample provided the 3 T cell receptor beta chains below, sequenced in a study of blood T cell repertoires in COVID-19. This table comes from immunoSEQ multiplex PCR, and its TCRdb copy is limited to in-frame clones, with some not included. The repertoire has a few hundred thousand clones, 80% to 90% of them found once; the top ten carry roughly 1%. Material for sequencing was PBMCs or T cells enriched from blood (not recorded which). Receptors were obtained from a man aged 18 to 29 who had recovered from COVID-19.

The rearrangement uses TRBV5-1 and TRBJ2-1; D not resolved. V gave up 5 bases and J gave up 5 bases, with 8 bases separating them. Germline V gene lookup returns CDR1 SGHRS and CDR2 YFSETQ. The CDR3 is made up of 12 amino acids. The DNA of the CDR3 is TGCGCCAGCAGTTCACGCGACAATGAGCAGTTCTTC. Amino acids: CASSSRDNEQFF.

DNA of the CDR3: TGTGCCAGCAGTGACCAGGGGAACTATGGCTACACCTTC. Translated: CASSDQGNYGYTF. The chain employs TRBV2 and TRBJ1-2; tentative D call: TRBD1 (6 bases). CDR1 and CDR2 (germline): SNHLY, FYNNEI. V was shortened by 3 bases and J by 2 bases, with 7 bases between the two germline ends. The CDR3 extends over 13 amino acids.

The chain employs TRBV6-5 and TRBJ1-6; TRBD1 agrees at 7 bases. V lost 10 bases and J lost 8; bases outside the gene matches: 14. Germline-derived CDR1 and CDR2 are MNHEY and SVGAGI. This CDR3 contains 15 residues. The CDR3 region is CATRQGGSPDSPLHF. Here the CDR3 DNA reads TGTGCCACCCGACAGGGCGGATCACCAGATTCACCCCTCCACTTT.